This entry lists 9 T cell receptor beta chains sequenced from one sample in a study of blood T cell repertoires in COVID-19. The method was immunoSEQ multiplex PCR; TCRdb's version includes in-frame clones alone and lacks a portion of them. Here the sample spans more than 20,000 clones, almost 90% being singletons. The sequencing input was peripheral blood. These receptors were collected from a human donor in a cohort sampled during active COVID-19.

This clone was seen once. This sequence joins TRBV10-2 and TRBJ2-4; 13 bases agree with TRBD2. After removal of 5 bases from V and 9 bases from J, the junction contained 13 bases not matched to a gene. This CDR3 comprises 17 residues. Germline values: CDR1 WSHSY, CDR2 SAAADI. CDR3 amino acids: CASSRGLAGATLPIQYF. The CDR3 coding sequence is TGCGCCAGCAGTCGAGGACTAGCGGGGGCCACCCTACCCATTCAGTACTTC.

The rearrangement uses TRBV5-1 and TRBJ2-4, with 11 bases aligning to TRBD1. Per the germline V gene, CDR1 is SGHRS and CDR2 is YFSETQ. The ends lost 4 bases at V and 8 bases at J; junction bases unmatched: 5. The CDR3 has 14 amino acids. The CDR3 DNA reads TGCGCCAGCAGCCGGGACAGGGGGGAGGACATTCAGTACTTC. This translates into CASSRDRGEDIQYF.

The V gene is TRBV2, the J gene TRBJ1-5; D gene unclear. Germline V CDR1 and CDR2: SNHLY, FYNNEI. The CDR3 consists of 14 residues. V lost 4 bases, J lost 2 bases, and 9 bases lay in between. CDR3 in amino acids: CASSVDTGNQPQHF. The CDR3 DNA sequence: TGTGCCAGCAGTGTTGACACAGGCAATCAGCCCCAGCATTTT.

V is TRBV3-1 (or the pseudogene TRBV3-2) and J is TRBJ1-2; D perhaps matches TRBD1 (5 bases). The germline V gene has CDR1 LGHDT and CDR2 YNNKEL (reference sequence). V was clipped by 4 bases and J by 3 bases, with 15 bases between them. The CDR3 covers 15 residues. The CDR3 coding sequence is TGTGCCAGCAGCCCCCAGGGAAGACAGCACTATGGCTACACCTTC. This encodes CASSPQGRQHYGYTF.

The CDR3 region has the DNA TGTGCCAGCAGCTTAGACGGGAGGGGTTACGAGCAGTACTTC. Protein: CASSLDGRGYEQYF. The J gene is TRBJ2-7, the V gene TRBV7-8; 8 bases line up with TRBD2. Germline V lookup: CDR1 SGHVS, CDR2 FQNEAQ. CDR3 length equals 14 residues. V dropped 1 base and J dropped 4; count of bases not matched to a gene: 3.

The CDR3 DNA reads as TGTGCCAGCAGCCAAGGACCCCTCGGGGCAACTAATGAAAAACTGTTTTTT. Translating it yields CASSQGPLGATNEKLFF. The genes are TRBV4-2 and TRBJ1-4; D gene uncertain. The CDR3 length is 17 residues. The ends were cut back, 1 base at V and 0 bases at J, with 12 bases in the middle. Germline CDR1 LGHNA, CDR2 YNFKEQ.

The chain links TRBV2 to TRBJ1-1; perhaps TRBD1 as D (6 bases). The germline V gene encodes CDR1 SNHLY and CDR2 FYNNEI. The V and J ends lost 7 bases and 0 bases respectively, with 21 bases between them. The CDR3 totals 17 residues. The CDR3 nucleotides read TGTGCCAGCAAGCCGACAGGTCTCGGTCGGATGAACACTGAAGCTTTCTTT. Translating it yields CASKPTGLGRMNTEAFF.

This clone was counted a single time. J is TRBJ2-2 and V is TRBV2; 8 bases align to TRBD1. Per germline, CDR1 SNHLY and CDR2 FYNNEI. The CDR3 is 14 residues long. V gave up 3 bases and J gave up 5 bases; unmatched junction bases: 2. CDR3 DNA sequence: TGTGCCAGCAGTGAGGACAGGGCTACCGGGGAGCTGTTTTTT. Protein: CASSEDRATGELFF.

As to this clone: The same CDR3 arises from other DNA sequences in this sample as well. This sequence joins TRBV6-1 and TRBJ2-7, with 7 positions matching TRBD2. V lost 2 bases to trimming and J lost 0 bases; unmatched junction nucleotides: 4. In germline, CDR1 is MNHNS, CDR2 SASEGT. CDR3 size: 15 residues. The CDR3: CASSEWGGSSYEQYF. The CDR3 DNA follows: TGTGCCAGCAGTGAATGGGGGGGTAGCTCCTACGAGCAGTACTTC.